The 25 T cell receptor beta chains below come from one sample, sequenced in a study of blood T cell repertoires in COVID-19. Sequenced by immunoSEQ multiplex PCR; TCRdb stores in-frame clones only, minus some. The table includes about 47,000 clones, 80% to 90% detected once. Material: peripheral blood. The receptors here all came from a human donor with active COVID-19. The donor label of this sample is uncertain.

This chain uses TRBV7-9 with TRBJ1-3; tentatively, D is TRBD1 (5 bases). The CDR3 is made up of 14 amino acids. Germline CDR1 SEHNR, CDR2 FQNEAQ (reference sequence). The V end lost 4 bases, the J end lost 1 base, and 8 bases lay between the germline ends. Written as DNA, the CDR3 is TGTGCCAGCAGCTCGACAGAATCTGGAAACACCATATATTTT. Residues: CASSSTESGNTIYF.

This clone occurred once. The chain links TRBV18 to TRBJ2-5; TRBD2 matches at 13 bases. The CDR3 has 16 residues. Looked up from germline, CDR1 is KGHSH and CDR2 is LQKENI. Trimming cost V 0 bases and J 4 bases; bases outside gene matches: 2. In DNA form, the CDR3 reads TGTGCCAGCTCACCACCGGGACTAGCGGGGCCAGAGACCCAGTACTTC. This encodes CASSPPGLAGPETQYF.

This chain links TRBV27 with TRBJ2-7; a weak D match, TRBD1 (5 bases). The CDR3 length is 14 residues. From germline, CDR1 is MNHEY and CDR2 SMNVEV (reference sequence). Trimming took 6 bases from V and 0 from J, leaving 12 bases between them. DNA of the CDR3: TGTGCCAGCAGCCTAACAGGATCCTCCTACGAGCAGTACTTC. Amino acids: CASSLTGSSYEQYF.

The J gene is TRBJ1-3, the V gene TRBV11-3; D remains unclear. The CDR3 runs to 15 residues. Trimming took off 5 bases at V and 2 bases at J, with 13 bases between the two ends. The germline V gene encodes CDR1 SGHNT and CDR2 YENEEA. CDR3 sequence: CASSIQQETGNTIYF. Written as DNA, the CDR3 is TGTGCCAGCAGCATCCAGCAGGAAACTGGAAACACCATATATTTT.

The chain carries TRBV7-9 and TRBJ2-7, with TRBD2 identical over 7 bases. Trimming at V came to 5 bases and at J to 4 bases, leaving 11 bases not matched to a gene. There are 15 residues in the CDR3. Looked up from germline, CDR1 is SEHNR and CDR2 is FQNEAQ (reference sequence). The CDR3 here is CASSAGLGPSYEQYF. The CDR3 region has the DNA TGTGCCAGCAGCGCCGGACTAGGCCCTTCGTACGAGCAGTACTTC.

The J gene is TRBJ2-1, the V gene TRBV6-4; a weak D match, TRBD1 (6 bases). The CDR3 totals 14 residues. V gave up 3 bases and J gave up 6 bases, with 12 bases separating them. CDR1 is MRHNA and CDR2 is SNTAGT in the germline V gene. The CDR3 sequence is CASSEGTSANEQFF. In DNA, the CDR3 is TGTGCCAGCAGTGAGGGGACAAGCGCCAATGAGCAGTTCTTC.

The CDR3 region is CASSPDRDLINSPLHF. CDR3 sequence (DNA): TGCGCCAGCAGCCCAGACAGGGATCTAATCAATTCACCCCTCCACTTT. V gene TRBV5-1 combines with J gene TRBJ1-6, with 7 positions matching TRBD1. Germline values: CDR1 SGHRS, CDR2 YFSETQ. Trimming took 4 bases from V and 7 from J; bases not matched to a gene: 11. This CDR3 is 16 amino acids long.

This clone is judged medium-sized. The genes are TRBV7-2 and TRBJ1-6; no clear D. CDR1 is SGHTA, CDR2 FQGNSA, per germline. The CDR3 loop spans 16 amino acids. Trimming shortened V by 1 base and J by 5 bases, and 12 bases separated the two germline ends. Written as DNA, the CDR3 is TGTGCCAGCAGCTTAGGATCGCCCGGAGATAATTCACCCCTCCACTTT. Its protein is CASSLGSPGDNSPLHF.

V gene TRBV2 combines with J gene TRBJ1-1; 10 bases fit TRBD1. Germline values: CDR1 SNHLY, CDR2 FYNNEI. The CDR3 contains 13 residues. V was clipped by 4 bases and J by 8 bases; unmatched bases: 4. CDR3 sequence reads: CASSGPGQGEAFF. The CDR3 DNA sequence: TGTGCCAGCAGTGGACCGGGACAGGGGGAAGCTTTCTTT.

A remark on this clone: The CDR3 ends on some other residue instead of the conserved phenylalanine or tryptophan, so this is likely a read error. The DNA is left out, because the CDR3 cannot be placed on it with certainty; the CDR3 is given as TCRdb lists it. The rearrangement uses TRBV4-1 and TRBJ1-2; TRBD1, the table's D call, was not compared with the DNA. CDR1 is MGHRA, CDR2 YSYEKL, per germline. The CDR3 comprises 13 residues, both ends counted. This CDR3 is CASSQDLDRDLIE.

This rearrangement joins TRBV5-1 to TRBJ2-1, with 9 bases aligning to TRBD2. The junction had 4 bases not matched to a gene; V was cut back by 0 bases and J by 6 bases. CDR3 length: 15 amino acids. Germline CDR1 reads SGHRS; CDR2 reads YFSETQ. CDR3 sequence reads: CASSLGASGINEQFF. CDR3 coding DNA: TGCGCCAGCAGCTTGGGGGCTAGCGGGATCAATGAGCAGTTCTTC.

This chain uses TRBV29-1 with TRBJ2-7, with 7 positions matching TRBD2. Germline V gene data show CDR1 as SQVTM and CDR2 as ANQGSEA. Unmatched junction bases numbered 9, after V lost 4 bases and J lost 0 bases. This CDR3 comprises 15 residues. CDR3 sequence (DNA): TGCAGCGTTGGATTTACTAGCGATAGCTCCTACGAGCAGTACTTC. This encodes CSVGFTSDSSYEQYF.

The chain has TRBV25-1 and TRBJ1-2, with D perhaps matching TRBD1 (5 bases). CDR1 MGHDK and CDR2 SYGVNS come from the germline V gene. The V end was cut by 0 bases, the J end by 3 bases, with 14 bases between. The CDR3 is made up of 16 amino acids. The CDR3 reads CASSEYGGVRDYGYTF. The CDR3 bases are TGTGCCAGCAGTGAATACGGAGGGGTGAGGGACTATGGCTACACCTTC.

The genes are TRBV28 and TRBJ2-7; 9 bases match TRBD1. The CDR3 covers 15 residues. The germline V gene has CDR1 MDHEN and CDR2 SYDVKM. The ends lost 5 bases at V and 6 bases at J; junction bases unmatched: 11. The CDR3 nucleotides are TGTGCCAGCAGTGCCCCGGGACAGGGCTTCGTCGAGCAGTACTTC. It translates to CASSAPGQGFVEQYF.

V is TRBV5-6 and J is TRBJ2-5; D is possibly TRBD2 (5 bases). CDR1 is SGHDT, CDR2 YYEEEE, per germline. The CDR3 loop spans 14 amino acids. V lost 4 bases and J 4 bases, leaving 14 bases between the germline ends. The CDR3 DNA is TGTGCCAGCAGCAATGGACTTTTCCTAGAGACCCAGTACTTC. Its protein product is CASSNGLFLETQYF.

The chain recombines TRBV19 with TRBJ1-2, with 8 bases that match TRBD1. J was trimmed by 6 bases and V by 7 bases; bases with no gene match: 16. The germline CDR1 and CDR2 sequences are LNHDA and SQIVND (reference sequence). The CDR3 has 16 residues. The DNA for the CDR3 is TGTGCCAGTACTGAGACCATGGACAGGGCTTTTGATGGCTACACCTTC. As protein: CASTETMDRAFDGYTF.

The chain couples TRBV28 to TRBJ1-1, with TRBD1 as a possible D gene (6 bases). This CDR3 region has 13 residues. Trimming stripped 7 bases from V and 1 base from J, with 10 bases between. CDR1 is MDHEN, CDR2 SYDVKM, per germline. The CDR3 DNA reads TGTGCCAGCACCCGAGGGGGGAACACTGAAGCTTTCTTT. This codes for CASTRGGNTEAFF.

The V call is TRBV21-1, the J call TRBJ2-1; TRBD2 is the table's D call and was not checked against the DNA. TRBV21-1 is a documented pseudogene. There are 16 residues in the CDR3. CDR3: CASSRVALAGYNEQFF. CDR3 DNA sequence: TGTGCCAGCAGCAGAGTTGCGCTAGCGGGTTACAATGAGCAGTTCTTC.

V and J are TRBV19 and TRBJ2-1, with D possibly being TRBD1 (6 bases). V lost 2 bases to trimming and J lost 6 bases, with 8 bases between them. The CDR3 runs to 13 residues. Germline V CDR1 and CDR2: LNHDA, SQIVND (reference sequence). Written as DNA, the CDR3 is TGTGCCAGTAGTATACAGACAGGCAATGAGCAGTTCTTC. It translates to CASSIQTGNEQFF.

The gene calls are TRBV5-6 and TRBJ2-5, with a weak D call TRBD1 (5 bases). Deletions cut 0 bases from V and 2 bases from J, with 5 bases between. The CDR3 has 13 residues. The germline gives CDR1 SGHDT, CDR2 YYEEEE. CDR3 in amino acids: CASSLGQQETQYF. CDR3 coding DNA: TGTGCCAGCAGCTTGGGACAGCAAGAGACCCAGTACTTC.

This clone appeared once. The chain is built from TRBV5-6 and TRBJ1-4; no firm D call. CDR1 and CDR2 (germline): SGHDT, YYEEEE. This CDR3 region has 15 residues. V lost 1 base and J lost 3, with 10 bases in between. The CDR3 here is CASSLNSHSNEKLFF. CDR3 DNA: TGTGCCAGCAGCTTGAACAGTCATTCTAATGAAAAACTGTTTTTT. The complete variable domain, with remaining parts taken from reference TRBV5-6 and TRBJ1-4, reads DAGVTQSPTHLIKTRGQQVTLRCSPKSGHDTVSWYQQALGQGPQFIFQYYEEEERQRGNFPDRFSGHQFPNYSSELNVNALLLGDSALYLCASSLNSHSNEKLFFGSGTQLSVL.

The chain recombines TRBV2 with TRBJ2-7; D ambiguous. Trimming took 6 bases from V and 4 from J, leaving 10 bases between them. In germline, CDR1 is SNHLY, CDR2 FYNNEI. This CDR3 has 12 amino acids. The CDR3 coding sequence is TGTGCCAGCAGAGCGACCCAGTACGAGCAGTACTTC. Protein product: CASRATQYEQYF.

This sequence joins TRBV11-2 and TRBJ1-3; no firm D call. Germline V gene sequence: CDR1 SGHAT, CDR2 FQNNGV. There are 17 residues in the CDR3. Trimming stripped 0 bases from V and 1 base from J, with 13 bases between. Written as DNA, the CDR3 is TGTGCCAGCAGCTTAGATCGTGGGGAGAGGTCTGGAAACACCATATATTTT. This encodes CASSLDRGERSGNTIYF.

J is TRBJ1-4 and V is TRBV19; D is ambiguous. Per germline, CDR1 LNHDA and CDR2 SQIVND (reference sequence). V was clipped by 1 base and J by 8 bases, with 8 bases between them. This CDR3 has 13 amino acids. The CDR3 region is CASSIGPVEKLFF. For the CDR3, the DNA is TGTGCCAGTAGTATAGGGCCAGTCGAAAAACTGTTTTTT. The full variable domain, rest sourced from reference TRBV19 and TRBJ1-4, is DGGITQSPKYLFRKEGQNVTLSCEQNLNHDAMYWYRQDPGQGLRLIYYSQIVNDFQKGDIAEGYSVSREKKESFPLTVTSAQKNPTAFYLCASSIGPVEKLFFGSGTQLSVL.

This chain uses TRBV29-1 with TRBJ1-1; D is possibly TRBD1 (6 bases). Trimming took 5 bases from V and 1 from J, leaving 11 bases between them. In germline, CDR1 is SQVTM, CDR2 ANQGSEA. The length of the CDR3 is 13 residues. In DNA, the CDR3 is TGCAGCGTTTTAAGGGGGGGGAACACTGAAGCTTTCTTT. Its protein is CSVLRGGNTEAFF.